This entry features one T cell receptor (beta chain) sequence. This record belongs to a study of blood T cell repertoires in COVID-19. Turning to the study itself: The United States, Italy and Spain supplied acute and convalescent COVID-19 samples. Sample material is recorded as cDNA or gDNA derived from T cells, B-cell-depleted T cells, or PBMCs.

Trimming removed 0 bases at V and 7 bases at J, with 10 bases between. CDR1 and CDR2 from the germline V gene are PRHDT and FYEKMQ (reference sequence). The CDR3 is made up of 14 amino acids. Sequenced by immunoSEQ multiplex PCR; TCRdb stores in-frame clones only, minus some. The sample shows roughly 260,000 clones, 75% to 95% of them seen only once. Seattle participants joined during active infection and were tracked over time. The chain links TRBV13 to TRBJ2-1, with D perhaps TRBD2 (6 bases). The sequence derives from a person between 18 and 35 years old with COVID-19, enrolled during active disease. Sequenced: peripheral blood. The CDR3, as DNA: TGTGCCAGCAGCTTAGGGGGAGGCCTGAATGAGCAGTTCTTC. Translating it yields CASSLGGGLNEQFF.